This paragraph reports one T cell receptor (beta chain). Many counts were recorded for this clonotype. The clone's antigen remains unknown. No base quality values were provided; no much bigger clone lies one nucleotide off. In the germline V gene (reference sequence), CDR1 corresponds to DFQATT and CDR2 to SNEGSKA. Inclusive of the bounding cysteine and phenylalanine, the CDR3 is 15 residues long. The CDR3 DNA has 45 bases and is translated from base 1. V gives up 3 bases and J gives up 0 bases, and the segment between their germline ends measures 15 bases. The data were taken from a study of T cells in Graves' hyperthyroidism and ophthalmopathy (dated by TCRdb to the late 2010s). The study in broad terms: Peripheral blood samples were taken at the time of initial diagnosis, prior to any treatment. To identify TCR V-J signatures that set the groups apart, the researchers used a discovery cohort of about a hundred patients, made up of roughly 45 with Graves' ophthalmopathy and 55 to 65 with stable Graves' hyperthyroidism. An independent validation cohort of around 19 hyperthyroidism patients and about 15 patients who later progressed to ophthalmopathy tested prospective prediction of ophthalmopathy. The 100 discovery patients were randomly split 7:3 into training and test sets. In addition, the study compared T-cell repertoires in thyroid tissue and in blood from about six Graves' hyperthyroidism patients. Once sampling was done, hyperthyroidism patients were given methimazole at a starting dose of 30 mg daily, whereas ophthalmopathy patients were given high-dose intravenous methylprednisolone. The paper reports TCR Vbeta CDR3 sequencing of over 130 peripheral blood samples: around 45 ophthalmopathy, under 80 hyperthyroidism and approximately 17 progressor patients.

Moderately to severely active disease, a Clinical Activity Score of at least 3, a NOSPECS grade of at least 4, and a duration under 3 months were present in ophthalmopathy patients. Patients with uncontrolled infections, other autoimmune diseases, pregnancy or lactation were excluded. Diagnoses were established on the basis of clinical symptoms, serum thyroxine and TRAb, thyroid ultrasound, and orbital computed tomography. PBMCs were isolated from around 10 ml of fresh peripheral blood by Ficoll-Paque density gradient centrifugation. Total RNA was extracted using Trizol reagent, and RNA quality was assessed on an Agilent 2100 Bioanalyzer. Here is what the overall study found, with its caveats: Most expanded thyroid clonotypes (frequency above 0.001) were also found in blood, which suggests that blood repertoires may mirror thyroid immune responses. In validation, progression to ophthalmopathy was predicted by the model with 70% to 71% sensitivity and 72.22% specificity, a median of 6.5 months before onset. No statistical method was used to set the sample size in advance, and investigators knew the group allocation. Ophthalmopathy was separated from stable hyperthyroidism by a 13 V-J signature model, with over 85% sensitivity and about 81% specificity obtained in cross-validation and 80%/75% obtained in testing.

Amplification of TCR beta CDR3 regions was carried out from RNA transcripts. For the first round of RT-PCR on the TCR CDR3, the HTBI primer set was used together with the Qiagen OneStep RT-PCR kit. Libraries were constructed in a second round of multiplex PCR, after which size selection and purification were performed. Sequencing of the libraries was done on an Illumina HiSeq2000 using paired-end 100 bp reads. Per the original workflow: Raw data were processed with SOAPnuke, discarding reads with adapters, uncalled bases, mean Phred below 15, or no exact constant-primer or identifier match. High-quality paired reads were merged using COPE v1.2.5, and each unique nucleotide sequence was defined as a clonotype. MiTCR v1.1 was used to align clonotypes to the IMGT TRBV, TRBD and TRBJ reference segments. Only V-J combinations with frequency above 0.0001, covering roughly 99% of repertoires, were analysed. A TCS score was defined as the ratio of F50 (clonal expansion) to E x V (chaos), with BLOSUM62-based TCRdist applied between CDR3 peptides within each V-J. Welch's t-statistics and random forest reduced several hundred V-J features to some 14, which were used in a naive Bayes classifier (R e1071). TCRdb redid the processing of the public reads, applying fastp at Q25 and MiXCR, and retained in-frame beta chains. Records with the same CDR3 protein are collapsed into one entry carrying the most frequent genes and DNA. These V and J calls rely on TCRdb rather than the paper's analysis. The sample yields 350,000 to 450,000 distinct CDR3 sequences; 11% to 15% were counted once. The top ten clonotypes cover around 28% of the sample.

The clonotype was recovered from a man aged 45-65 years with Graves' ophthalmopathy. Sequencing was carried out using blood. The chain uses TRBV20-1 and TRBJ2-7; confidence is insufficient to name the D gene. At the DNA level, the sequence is TGCAGTGCTAGTGCCATGTTAGCCCGCTCCTACGAGCAGTACTTC. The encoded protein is CSASAMLARSYEQYF.